This T cell receptor beta chain was recorded in a study of cytomegalovirus exposure and HLA in healthy donors. CDR1 and CDR2 from the germline V gene are SNHLY and FYNNEI. Trimming shortened V by 7 bases and J by 7 bases, and 14 bases separated the two germline ends. The CDR3 consists of 12 residues. Whole-study results and caveats: Researchers catalogued over 150 TCR beta chains as cytomegalovirus-associated.

To note about this clone: Its antigen is unknown.

In the PCR, 60 Vbeta and 13 Jbeta primers were used. Measured with immunoSEQ multiplex PCR; TCRdb has only the in-frame clones, and not every one. The ten most abundant clones cover 9% to 15% of a sample with about 52,000 clones. The sequenced sample consisted of PBMCs. J is TRBJ2-7 and V is TRBV2, with a possible D match to TRBD2 (7 bases). The TCR originated in a woman aged 60 to 75 in good health and CMV-seropositive. For the CDR3, the DNA is TGTGCCAGCACAGTCGGGGGGCAAGAGCAGTACTTC. Its translation: CASTVGGQEQYF.